The T cell receptor (beta chain) described here comes from a study of blood T cell repertoires in COVID-19. Germline V gene lookup returns CDR1 MDHEN and CDR2 SYDVKM. This CDR3 contains 15 residues. V lost 3 bases, J lost 5 bases, and 6 bases stayed unmatched. This clone was recorded once. Authors' methods: Estimation of nucleated cell counts relied on the amplification of reference gene primers. Produced via immunoSEQ multiplex PCR; TCRdb's table is partial and in-frame only. V, J and clone size derive from that table, while D and trimming were established from the DNA sequence. The sample yields approximately 71,000 clones, about nine tenths seen once.

The sample taken for sequencing was peripheral blood. The chain links TRBV28 to TRBJ2-5; 10 bases map to TRBD2. The source of this sequence is a woman aged 18-30 years with acute or convalescent COVID-19. DNA of the CDR3: TGTGCCAGCAGTTTTCGTACTAGCGGGGTGGAGACCCAGTACTTC. Translating gives CASSFRTSGVETQYF.